This T cell receptor (beta chain) was observed in a study of response to subunit inactivated influenza vaccine. General study results and limits: Every seasonal influenza vaccination brings in few new T cells, the authors suggested.

Trimming shortened V by 3 bases and J by 2 bases, and 11 bases separated the two germline ends. CDR1 and CDR2 (germline): LNHNV, YYDKDF (reference sequence). The CDR3 consists of 16 residues. Remarks on this clonotype: No antigen is known for it.

TCRdb independently ran MiXCR on the RT-PCR reads; one entry per CDR3 protein. The sample carries approximately 480,000 distinct CDR3 sequences, 9.5% to 12% recorded once. Sequenced here: PBMCs from blood, sampled 40 to 50 days after vaccination. This chain joins TRBV15 and TRBJ2-6; no clear D gene. The TCR comes from a man in his forties or fifties who received an inactivated influenza vaccine. CDR3 protein: CATSSLHGTGANVLTF. In DNA, the CDR3 is TGTGCCACCAGCAGCCTACATGGAACTGGGGCCAACGTCCTGACTTTC.